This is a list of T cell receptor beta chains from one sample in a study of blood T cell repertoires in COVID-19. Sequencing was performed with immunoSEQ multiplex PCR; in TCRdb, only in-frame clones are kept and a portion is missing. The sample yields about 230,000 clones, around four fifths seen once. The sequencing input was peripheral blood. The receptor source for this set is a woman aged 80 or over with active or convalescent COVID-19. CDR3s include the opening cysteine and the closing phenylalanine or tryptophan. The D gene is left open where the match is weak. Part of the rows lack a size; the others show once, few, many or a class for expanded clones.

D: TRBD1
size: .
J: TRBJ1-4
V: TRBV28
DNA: TGTGCCAGCAGTGGACAGGGTCTAGGTGAAAAACTGTTTTTT
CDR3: CASSGQGLGEKLFF

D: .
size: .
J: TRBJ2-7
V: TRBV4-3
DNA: TGCGCCAGCAGCCAAGAAGGCGGAGGTGGGGGGACCCCCTACGAGCAGTACTTC
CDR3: CASSQEGGGGGTPYEQYF

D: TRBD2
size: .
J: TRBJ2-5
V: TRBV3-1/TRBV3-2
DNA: TGTGCCAGCAGCCAACTAGCGGGTAAACAAGAGACCCAGTACTTC
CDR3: CASSQLAGKQETQYF

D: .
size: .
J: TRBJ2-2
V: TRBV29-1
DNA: TGCAGCGTTGAACTACAAGAGGGACAAGGGATTTCGAACACCGGGGAGCTGTTTTTT
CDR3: CSVELQEGQGISNTGELFF

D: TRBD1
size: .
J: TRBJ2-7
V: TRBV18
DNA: TGTGCCAGCTCACGGACAGGGGCGTTTGACGAGCAGTACTTC
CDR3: CASSRTGAFDEQYF

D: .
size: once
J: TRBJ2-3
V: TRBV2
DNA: TGTGCCAGCAGAGCCCCTCGACAGAGCACAGATACGCAGTATTTT
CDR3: CASRAPRQSTDTQYF

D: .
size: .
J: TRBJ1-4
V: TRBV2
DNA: TGTGCCAGCCTCGTGGCAGGGGCTAATGAAAAACTGTTTTTT
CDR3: CASLVAGANEKLFF

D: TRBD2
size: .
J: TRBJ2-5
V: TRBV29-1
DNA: TGCAGCGTTGGTACCGGGACTAGCCGACAAGAGACCCAGTACTTC
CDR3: CSVGTGTSRQETQYF

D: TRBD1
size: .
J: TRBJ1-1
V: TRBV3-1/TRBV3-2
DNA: TGTGCCAGCAGCCGGACAGGGAGGAACACTGAAGCTTTCTTT
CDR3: CASSRTGRNTEAFF

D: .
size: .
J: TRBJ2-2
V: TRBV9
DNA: TGTGCCAGCAGCGTAGGCGGGCCAAAGAACACCGGGGAGCTGTTTTTT
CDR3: CASSVGGPKNTGELFF

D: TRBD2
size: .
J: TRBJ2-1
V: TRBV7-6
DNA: TGTGCCAGCAGCTTAGAGGATAGCGGGAATGAGCAGTTCTTC
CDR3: CASSLEDSGNEQFF

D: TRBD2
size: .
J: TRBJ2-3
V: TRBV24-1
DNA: TGTGCCACCAGTGATTTTGGTCTAGCGGGAGGGACAAACACAGATACGCAGTATTTT
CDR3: CATSDFGLAGGTNTDTQYF

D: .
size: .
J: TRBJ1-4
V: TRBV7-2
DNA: TGTGCCAGCAGCTTAGAAGGGGGTGAAAAACTGTTTTTT
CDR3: CASSLEGGEKLFF

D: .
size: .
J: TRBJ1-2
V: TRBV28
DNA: TGTGCCAGCAGTTTGTGGCTCGGACAAGCCGCTGGCTACACCTTC
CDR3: CASSLWLGQAAGYTF

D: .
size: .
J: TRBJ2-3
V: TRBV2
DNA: TGTGCCAGCAGTGAGTCTGCTAACACAGATACGCAGTATTTT
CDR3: CASSESANTDTQYF

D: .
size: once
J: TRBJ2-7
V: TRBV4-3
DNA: TGCGCCAGCAGCCAAGATTGGACGGGGGGCGGGTACGAGCAGTACTTC
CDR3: CASSQDWTGGGYEQYF

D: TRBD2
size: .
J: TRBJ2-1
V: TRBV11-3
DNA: TGTGCCAGCAGCTCCGGACTAGCGAATGAGCAGTTCTTC
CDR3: CASSSGLANEQFF

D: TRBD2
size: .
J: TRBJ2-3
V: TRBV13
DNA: TGTGCCAGCAGCTTACTAGCGGGGGGTCACGATACGCAGTATTTT
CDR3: CASSLLAGGHDTQYF

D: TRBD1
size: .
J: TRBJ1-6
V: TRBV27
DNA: TGTGCCAGCACCAGGGATGGCCGGGACAGAACTATTTATAATTCACCCCTCCACTTT
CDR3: CASTRDGRDRTIYNSPLHF

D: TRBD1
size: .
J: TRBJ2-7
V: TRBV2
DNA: TGTGCCAGCACAGGGACAGGGGGGTTGGGGCAGTACTTC
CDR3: CASTGTGGLGQYF

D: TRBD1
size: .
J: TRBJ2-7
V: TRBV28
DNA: TGTGCCAGCAGGATACAGGGGGGCGAGCAGTACTTC
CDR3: CASRIQGGEQYF

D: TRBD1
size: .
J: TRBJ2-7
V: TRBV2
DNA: TGTGCCAGCAGCCTTGAGGGACAGGGTCCTTACGAGCAGTACTTC
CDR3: CASSLEGQGPYEQYF

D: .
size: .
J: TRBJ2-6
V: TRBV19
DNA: TGTGCCAGTAATAGCGTCTCTGGGGCCAACGTCCTGACTTTC
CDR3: CASNSVSGANVLTF

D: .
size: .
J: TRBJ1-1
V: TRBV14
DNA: TGTGCCAGCAGCCTATTCGGGGGGGTCGGTGAAGCTTTCTTT
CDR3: CASSLFGGVGEAFF

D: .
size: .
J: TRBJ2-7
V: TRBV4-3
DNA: TGCGCCAGCAGCCAAGTTTCGACAGCCCACTCCTACGAGCAGTACTTC
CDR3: CASSQVSTAHSYEQYF

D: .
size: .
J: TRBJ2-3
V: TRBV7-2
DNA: TGTGCCAGCAGCTTATCCAGACTGACGGATACGCAGTATTTT
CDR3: CASSLSRLTDTQYF

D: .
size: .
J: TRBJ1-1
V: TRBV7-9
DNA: TGTGCCAGCAGCTTATGGGCGGGGAACACTGAAGCTTTCTTT
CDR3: CASSLWAGNTEAFF

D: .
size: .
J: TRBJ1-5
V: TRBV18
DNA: TGTGCCAGCTCACCGACAGTAGGCAATCAGCCCCAGCATTTT
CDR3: CASSPTVGNQPQHF

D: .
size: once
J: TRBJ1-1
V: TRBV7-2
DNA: TGTGCCAGCAGCTTCCAGGGTAAGGGGACTGAAGCTTTCTTT
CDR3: CASSFQGKGTEAFF

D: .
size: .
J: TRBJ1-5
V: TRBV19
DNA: TGTGCCAGTAGTATATTAGGGGCAGGGTATCAGCCCCAGCATTTT
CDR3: CASSILGAGYQPQHF

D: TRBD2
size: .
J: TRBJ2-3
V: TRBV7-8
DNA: TGTGCCAGCAGCTTAGTGGGTACCGGGGGGGATACGCAGTATTTT
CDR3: CASSLVGTGGDTQYF

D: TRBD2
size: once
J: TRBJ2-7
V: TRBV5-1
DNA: TGCGCCAGCAGCTTGTCCAGCGGGAGGTACGAGCAGTACTTC
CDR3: CASSLSSGRYEQYF